The clone carrying this T cell receptor (beta chain) came up many times. The antigen remains undetermined. The data are from a study of regulatory T cells in long-lasting Graves disease. Study-level information: For under 3 months, newly diagnosed Graves' patients had been taking antithyroid drugs. Study-level points and caveats: Persistent disease was associated with favored TRBV28 usage and with favored use of TRBJ1-2 and TRBJ2-5. More public clonotypes were shared by persistent patients (fewer than 3,000) than by new patients (roughly 930).

In building TCR beta libraries, iRepertoire HTBI primers were used together with Arm-PCR of CDR3 regions. TCRdb itself ran the multiplex PCR reads through MiXCR, one entry per CDR3 protein. The repertoire holds about 470,000 distinct CDR3 sequences, with around 15% as singletons. The CDR3 is 14 residues long. The germline gives CDR1 MNHEY, CDR2 SMNVEV (reference sequence). V was cut by 2 bases and J by 7 bases, with 12 bases left in between. Time point of the sample: newly diagnosed GD, antithyroid drugs for less than 3 months. RNA from PBMCs was the source of the TCR library. The sample was also linked to a second study, of T cells in Graves' hyperthyroidism and ophthalmopathy.

The sequenced sample was peripheral blood mononuclear cells (PBMCs), obtained at new diagnosis, from a patient treated with antithyroid drugs. The genes are TRBV27 and TRBJ2-1; tentatively, D is TRBD2 (6 bases). The clonotype comes from a man aged 35 to 55 with Graves disease. The CDR3 coding sequence is TGTGCCAGCAGTTTAACGGGAGTCGGGAATGAGCAGTTCTTC. This codes for CASSLTGVGNEQFF.